Each of the 30 T cell receptor beta chains below was sequenced from the same sample in a study of cytomegalovirus exposure and HLA in healthy donors. Both 60 Vbeta primers and 13 Jbeta primers went into the PCR. The assay was immunoSEQ multiplex PCR, and TCRdb's table has in-frame clones only and misses some. Among roughly 99,000 clones listed, approximately 74% were seen once. Sequenced: PBMCs. The origin of the receptors is a male donor in good health and CMV-seronegative.

The chain joins TRBV6-6 to TRBJ2-7; 10 bases line up with TRBD1. Germline trimming cut 7 bases from V and 12 bases from J; bases unmatched to any gene: 15. The CDR3 consists of 14 residues. CDR1 and CDR2 (germline): MNHNY, SVGAGI (reference sequence). CDR3 coding DNA: TGTGCCAGCAACACCGGGACAGGGGTAGTATTCCCGTACTTC. It translates to CASNTGTGVVFPYF.

The chain uses TRBV5-1 and TRBJ2-6; D perhaps matches TRBD1 (6 bases). The CDR3 is made up of 18 amino acids. Germline lookup yields CDR1 SGHRS and CDR2 YFSETQ. V lost 1 base to trimming and J lost 3 bases, with 17 bases between them. CDR3 sequence (DNA): TGCGCCAGCAGCTTGCCACTATTAACAGGGAATGGGGCCAACGTCCTGACTTTC. The encoded protein is CASSLPLLTGNGANVLTF.

The sample holds one count of this clone. The V call is TRBV6-5, the J call TRBJ1-2; 9 bases are a match to TRBD1. V gave up 0 bases and J gave up 5 bases; unmatched junction bases: 4. Germline assignment: CDR1 MNHEY and CDR2 SVGAGI. There are 15 residues in the CDR3. The CDR3 DNA sequence: TGTGCCAGCAGTTACTCGACCGGGACAGGGTATGGCTACACCTTC. Amino acids: CASSYSTGTGYGYTF.

As DNA, the CDR3 is TGTGCCAGCAGCATGGACAGCCCGGACTACGAGCAGTACTTC. Its protein product is CASSMDSPDYEQYF. This chain links TRBV7-2 with TRBJ2-7; D perhaps matches TRBD1 (6 bases). Germline V gene sequence: CDR1 SGHTA, CDR2 FQGNSA. The CDR3 spans 14 residues. V lost 5 bases and J 3 bases, leaving 14 bases between the germline ends.

The chain recombines TRBV30 with TRBJ1-4, with D possibly matching TRBD1 (5 bases). From germline, CDR1 is GTSNPN and CDR2 SVGIG (reference sequence). Trimming took 0 bases from V and 7 from J, leaving 12 bases between them. CDR3 size: 14 residues. The CDR3 region is CAWSVSAGGEKLFF. CDR3 bases: TGTGCCTGGAGTGTATCCGCGGGGGGTGAAAAACTGTTTTTT.

V and J are TRBV9 and TRBJ2-7; tentative D call: TRBD1 (5 bases). This CDR3 comprises 14 residues. Looked up from germline, CDR1 is SGDLS and CDR2 is YYNGEE. Trimming took off 4 bases at V and 2 bases at J, with 13 bases between the two ends. CDR3 in amino acids: CASSTLAGPYEQYF. CDR3 nucleotides: TGTGCCAGCAGCACCTTAGCAGGGCCCTACGAGCAGTACTTC.

A few counts support this clone. The chain employs TRBV7-3 and TRBJ2-2; the match to TRBD2 covers 14 bases. Per the germline V gene, CDR1 is SGHTA and CDR2 is FQGTGA. The ends lost 4 bases at V and 7 bases at J; junction bases unmatched: 5. The length of the CDR3 is 16 residues. The CDR3 bases are TGTGCCAGCAGCTACCGGACTAGCGGGAGGAGCGGGGAGCTGTTTTTT. Encoded protein: CASSYRTSGRSGELFF.

This clone was recorded once. The V and J genes are TRBV19 and TRBJ2-3; D is unclear. The CDR3 extends over 14 amino acids. The germline V gene encodes CDR1 LNHDA and CDR2 SQIVND (reference sequence). The V end was cut by 3 bases, the J end by 8 bases, with 15 bases between. DNA of the CDR3: TGTGCCAGTAGTATCAGTGTGGCGCCGGGTACGCAGTATTTT. Amino acid sequence: CASSISVAPGTQYF.

This rearrangement joins TRBV6-5 to TRBJ1-2; perhaps TRBD1 as D (5 bases). V was clipped by 6 bases and J by 8 bases, with 16 bases between them. CDR3 size: 13 residues. Per the germline V gene, CDR1 is MNHEY and CDR2 is SVGAGI. CDR3 sequence (DNA): TGTGCCAGCAGATCCCGGGGGGGGATGGGCTACACCTTC. It yields the protein CASRSRGGMGYTF.

This clone occurred a few times. The V call is TRBV5-5, the J call TRBJ2-7, with D possibly TRBD1 on 6 matching bases. Trimming shortened V by 0 bases and J by 8 bases, and 18 bases separated the two germline ends. Germline V gives CDR1 SGHKS, CDR2 YYEKEE (reference sequence). The CDR3 contains 15 residues. CDR3 nucleotide sequence: TGTGCCAGCAGCTTGGAGACTAAGACTTGGGACAAGCAGTACTTC. Protein product: CASSLETKTWDKQYF.

The CDR3 loop is CASSPGPFTGTVYREQYF. For the CDR3, the DNA is TGTGCCAGCAGTCCCGGCCCCTTTACCGGGACTGTATACCGCGAGCAGTACTTC. The J gene is TRBJ2-7, the V gene TRBV27; D possibly corresponds to TRBD2 (6 bases). Per germline, CDR1 MNHEY and CDR2 SMNVEV (reference sequence). Trimming pared 5 bases from V and 6 bases from J, leaving 29 bases between. This CDR3 is 18 amino acids long.

There are a few counts of this clone. This sequence joins TRBV29-1 and TRBJ1-4; the match to TRBD1 covers 8 bases. V lost 6 bases to trimming and J lost 5 bases; unmatched junction nucleotides: 2. Germline V CDR1 and CDR2: SQVTM, ANQGSEA. This CDR3 has 12 residues. CDR3 amino acids: CSVGQDNEKLFF. CDR3 DNA sequence: TGCAGCGTGGGACAGGACAATGAAAAACTGTTTTTT.

The rearrangement uses TRBV13 and TRBJ1-1; maybe TRBD1 (6 bases). V was clipped by 0 bases and J by 5 bases, with 19 bases between them. CDR3 size: 17 residues. Per germline, CDR1 PRHDT and CDR2 FYEKMQ (reference sequence). In DNA, the CDR3 is TGTGCCAGCAGCTTAGGACCCACCAGGGGATGGAATACTGAAGCTTTCTTT. This encodes CASSLGPTRGWNTEAFF.

The V call is TRBV9, the J call TRBJ2-7, with 8 nucleotides matching TRBD2. The CDR3 is 16 residues long. The junction had 5 bases not matched to a gene; V was cut back by 0 bases and J by 0 bases. CDR1 is SGDLS, CDR2 YYNGEE, per germline. The CDR3 loop reads CASSVAPGTSSYEQYF. The DNA of the CDR3 is TGTGCCAGCAGCGTAGCTCCAGGGACTAGCTCCTACGAGCAGTACTTC.

The DNA of the CDR3 is TGTGCCTGGAGTTGGAGTGGGAATGAAAAACTGTTTTTT. The encoded protein is CAWSWSGNEKLFF. The chain recombines TRBV30 with TRBJ1-4; D gene uncertain. The V gene's germline CDR1 is GTSNPN and CDR2 SVGIG (reference sequence). The ends were cut back, 2 bases at V and 5 bases at J, with 9 bases in the middle. The CDR3 spans 13 residues. Full variable domain (missing parts from reference TRBV30 and TRBJ1-4): SQTIHQWPATLVQPVGSPLSLECTVEGTSNPNLYWYRQAAGRGLQLLFYSVGIGQISSEVPQNLSASRPQDRQFILSSKKLLLSDSGFYLCAWSWSGNEKLFFGSGTQLSVL.

V gene TRBV7-8 combines with J gene TRBJ2-3; D may be TRBD2 (7 bases). This CDR3 is built from 16 residues. Germline V lookup: CDR1 SGHVS, CDR2 FQNEAQ. V was clipped by 1 base and J by 4 bases, with 15 bases between them. CDR3 region: CASSLDAGGGADTQYF. CDR3 DNA: TGTGCCAGCAGCTTAGATGCTGGGGGGGGCGCAGATACGCAGTATTTT.

This chain joins TRBV5-4 and TRBJ2-7; tentatively, D is TRBD1 (6 bases). The CDR3 consists of 14 residues. Germline-derived CDR1 and CDR2 are SGHNT and YYREEE (reference sequence). The V end lost 0 bases, the J end lost 5 bases, and 12 bases lay between the germline ends. CDR3 residues: CASSLGQGRNEQYF. As DNA, the CDR3 is TGTGCCAGCAGCTTGGGGCAGGGGCGGAACGAGCAGTACTTC.

This chain joins TRBV25-1 and TRBJ2-3; D possibly corresponds to TRBD1 (5 bases). CDR3 size: 14 residues. Trimming removed 3 bases at V and 3 bases at J, with 10 bases between. The germline V gene encodes CDR1 MGHDK and CDR2 SYGVNS. CDR3 region: CASSDRVITDTQYF. The CDR3 DNA sequence: TGTGCCAGCAGTGACAGGGTTATAACAGATACGCAGTATTTT.

The chain combines TRBV5-1 with TRBJ2-3; TRBD2 might be the D (6 bases). The CDR3 has 16 amino acids. Between the trimmed V and J ends, which lost 0 bases and 1 base, there was a span of 12 bases. In germline, CDR1 is SGHRS, CDR2 YFSETQ. Here the CDR3 reads CASSLEGGPGTDTQYF. DNA of the CDR3: TGCGCCAGCAGCTTGGAAGGAGGGCCTGGCACAGATACGCAGTATTTT.

CDR3 DNA sequence: TGCGCCAGCAGCTTGGGGCAGGGGGTACACAATGAGCAGTTCTTC. The encoded protein is CASSLGQGVHNEQFF. This chain joins TRBV5-1 and TRBJ2-1; 7 bases agree with TRBD1. This CDR3 is built from 15 residues. Germline V lookup: CDR1 SGHRS, CDR2 YFSETQ. V shed 0 bases and J 5 bases; nucleotides not matched to a gene: 5.

This sequence joins TRBV9 and TRBJ2-3; no clear D gene. Germline V gives CDR1 SGDLS, CDR2 YYNGEE. The CDR3 totals 15 residues. The V end was cut by 1 base, the J end by 1 base, with 10 bases between. The CDR3 DNA sequence: TGTGCCAGCAGCGTAATTGTCGCAGGCACAGATACGCAGTATTTT. Residues: CASSVIVAGTDTQYF.

In DNA form, the CDR3 reads TGTGCCAGCAGCCTCCTTCCCGGGACAGGGACGGCCGGGGCCAACGTCCTGACTTTC. It yields the protein CASSLLPGTGTAGANVLTF. The rearrangement uses TRBV27 and TRBJ2-6; 9 positions agree with TRBD1. Germline V gene sequence: CDR1 MNHEY, CDR2 SMNVEV (reference sequence). This CDR3 is built from 19 residues. The junction had 16 bases not matched to a gene; V was cut back by 6 bases and J by 4 bases.

This clone showed up just once. The chain recombines TRBV29-1 with TRBJ2-3; 9 positions match TRBD1. V gave up 7 bases and J gave up 2 bases; unmatched junction bases: 7. Germline V CDR1 and CDR2: SQVTM, ANQGSEA. The CDR3 totals 14 residues. This CDR3 reads CSAEGQGYTDTQYF. CDR3 bases: TGCAGCGCTGAGGGACAGGGATACACAGATACGCAGTATTTT.

This clone showed up just a few times. V and J are TRBV30 and TRBJ1-3; D ambiguous. V gave up 0 bases and J gave up 5 bases, with 14 bases separating them. CDR1 GTSNPN and CDR2 SVGIG come from the germline V gene (reference sequence). The CDR3 has 15 amino acids. In DNA, the CDR3 is TGTGCCTGGAGTGTAAAAGGAGCACTTCGAAACACCATATATTTT. This codes for CAWSVKGALRNTIYF. The complete variable domain, with remaining parts taken from reference TRBV30 and TRBJ1-3, reads SQTIHQWPATLVQPVGSPLSLECTVEGTSNPNLYWYRQAAGRGLQLLFYSVGIGQISSEVPQNLSASRPQDRQFILSSKKLLLSDSGFYLCAWSVKGALRNTIYFGEGSWLTVV.

The chain uses TRBV21-1 and TRBJ1-3; TRBD1, the table's D call, was not compared with the DNA. TRBV21-1 is given as a pseudogene. The CDR3 loop spans 20 amino acids. The CDR3 spells CASSKSKEQGLRSSGNTIYF. The CDR3 bases are TGTGCCAGCAGCAAGTCGAAGGAACAGGGCCTGCGTTCCTCTGGAAACACCATATATTTT.

J is TRBJ2-3 and V is TRBV7-8; 7 bases line up with TRBD1. The V gene end was trimmed by 4 bases and the J gene end by 2 bases; junction bases not matched to a gene: 6. Germline loops: CDR1 SGHVS, CDR2 FQNEAQ. The CDR3 loop spans 15 amino acids. The CDR3 sequence is CASSSETGTTDTQYF. For the CDR3, the DNA is TGTGCCAGCAGCTCAGAGACAGGGACCACAGATACGCAGTATTTT.

The CDR3 nucleotides are TGTGCCAGCAGTGATACTAGCGGAGCCAACACCGGGGAGCTGTTTTTT. Encoded protein: CASSDTSGANTGELFF. The genes are TRBV25-1 and TRBJ2-2; 8 bases line up with TRBD2. The CDR3 length is 16 residues. The V segment lost 3 bases and the J segment 2 bases; nucleotides outside the gene matches: 5. Looked up from germline, CDR1 is MGHDK and CDR2 is SYGVNS.

Here the CDR3 DNA reads TGTGCCAGCAGTTTTACAGGGGGTCAGGAGACCCAGTACTTC. It encodes CASSFTGGQETQYF. The V call is TRBV28, the J call TRBJ2-5, with 8 positions matching TRBD1. CDR3 length: 14 amino acids. Trimming cost V 3 bases and J 5 bases; bases outside gene matches: 5. The V gene's germline CDR1 is MDHEN and CDR2 SYDVKM.

The chain uses TRBV6-5 and TRBJ2-1; perhaps TRBD1 as D (6 bases). V lost 2 bases, J lost 4 bases, and 9 bases lay in between. The CDR3 contains 14 residues. Germline loops: CDR1 MNHEY, CDR2 SVGAGI. The CDR3 DNA is TGTGCCAGCAGTTACACGGACAGTTACAATGAGCAGTTCTTC. This translates into CASSYTDSYNEQFF.

This clone was seen a few times. This chain joins TRBV4-1 and TRBJ1-1; weak D call: TRBD1 (5 bases). CDR3 length: 16 residues. In germline, CDR1 is MGHRA, CDR2 YSYEKL. Trimming took 4 bases from V and 5 from J, leaving 20 bases between them. Written as DNA, the CDR3 is TGCGCCAGCAGCCCTACCACCCAGGGCAGGGATACTGAAGCTTTCTTT. Translating gives CASSPTTQGRDTEAFF.